This T cell receptor (beta chain) was sequenced for a study of blood T cell repertoires in COVID-19. The ends were cut back, 4 bases at V and 4 bases at J, with 10 bases in the middle. The germline gives CDR1 ENHRY, CDR2 SYGVKD. The CDR3 is 13 residues long. Repertoires were generated with immunoSEQ multiplex PCR, while TCRdb's copy carries only in-frame clones and drops some. The sample has roughly 330,000 clones, roughly 87% seen once. Study members were between about 18 and 90 years old and lived in 20 to 30 US regions. This receptor was identified in a woman aged 25 to 39 who had recovered from COVID-19. Source material: PBMCs or T cells enriched from blood (not recorded which). The chain couples TRBV10-3 to TRBJ1-2; TRBD1 might be the D (5 bases). The CDR3 loop is CAISGQGSYGYTF. The CDR3 bases are TGTGCCATCAGTGGGCAGGGAAGCTATGGCTACACCTTC.